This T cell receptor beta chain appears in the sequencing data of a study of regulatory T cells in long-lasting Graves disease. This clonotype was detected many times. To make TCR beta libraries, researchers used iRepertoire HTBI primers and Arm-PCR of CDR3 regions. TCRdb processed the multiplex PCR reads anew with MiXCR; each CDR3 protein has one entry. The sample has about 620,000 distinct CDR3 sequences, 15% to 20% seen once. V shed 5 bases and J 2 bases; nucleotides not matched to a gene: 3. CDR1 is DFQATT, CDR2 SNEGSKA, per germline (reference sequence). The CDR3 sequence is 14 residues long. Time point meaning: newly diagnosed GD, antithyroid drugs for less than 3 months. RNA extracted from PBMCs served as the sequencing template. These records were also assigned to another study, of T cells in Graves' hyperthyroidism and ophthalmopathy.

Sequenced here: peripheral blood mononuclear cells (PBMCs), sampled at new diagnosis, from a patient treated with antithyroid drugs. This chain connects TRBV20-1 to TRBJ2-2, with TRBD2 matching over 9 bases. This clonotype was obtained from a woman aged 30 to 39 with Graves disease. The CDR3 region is CSAWTSVNTGELFF. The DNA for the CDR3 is TGCAGTGCTTGGACTAGCGTAAACACCGGGGAGCTGTTTTTT.